This is a list of T cell receptor beta chains from one sample in a study of vaccination effects on CD4 cells after COVID-19. This table comes from immunoSEQ multiplex PCR, and its TCRdb copy is limited to in-frame clones, with some not included. The sample records 25,000 to 30,000 clones, about 73% being singletons. No antigen has been assigned to these receptors. The sequencing used CD4+ T cells from PBMCs cultured with HCoV-NL63 spike peptides, collected after COVID-19 vaccination. Receptor source: a human donor who received a COVID-19 vaccine. Both conserved end residues are part of each CDR3. Fields, in order: V gene, D gene, J gene, CDR3 protein. D genes are given only for firm matches.

v_gene: TRBV11-2
d_gene: .
j_gene: TRBJ2-7
CDR3aa: CASSSFSYEQYF

v_gene: TRBV5-5
d_gene: .
j_gene: TRBJ1-5
CDR3aa: CASQDQLLRNQPQHF

v_gene: TRBV29-1
d_gene: .
j_gene: TRBJ1-1
CDR3aa: CSVETTEAFF

v_gene: TRBV6-1
d_gene: .
j_gene: TRBJ2-7
CDR3aa: CASSEGRIPYEQYF

v_gene: TRBV7-9
d_gene: TRBD1
j_gene: TRBJ1-2
CDR3aa: CASSAPGQGAVGYTF

v_gene: TRBV5-5
d_gene: TRBD2
j_gene: TRBJ2-1
CDR3aa: CASSLGLAGVNEQFF

v_gene: TRBV24-1
d_gene: .
j_gene: TRBJ1-1
CDR3aa: CATVNPASTEAFF

v_gene: TRBV5-8
d_gene: .
j_gene: TRBJ2-4
CDR3aa: CASSSGTLAKNIQYF

v_gene: TRBV7-8
d_gene: TRBD2
j_gene: TRBJ2-3
CDR3aa: CASSLQAGGKTDTQYF

v_gene: TRBV10-1
d_gene: .
j_gene: TRBJ2-7
CDR3aa: CASSTGQSYEQYF

v_gene: TRBV11-3
d_gene: .
j_gene: TRBJ2-1
CDR3aa: CASSRGEAYNEQFF

v_gene: TRBV3-1/TRBV3-2
d_gene: TRBD2
j_gene: TRBJ2-3
CDR3aa: CASSPTSGGAKDTQYF

v_gene: TRBV5-1
d_gene: .
j_gene: TRBJ1-1
CDR3aa: CASSSGTPGTEAFF

v_gene: TRBV6-5
d_gene: TRBD2
j_gene: TRBJ2-1
CDR3aa: CASISGTSGDNEQFF

v_gene: TRBV6-5
d_gene: TRBD2
j_gene: TRBJ2-5
CDR3aa: CASSYGREIGGETQYF

v_gene: TRBV19
d_gene: .
j_gene: TRBJ2-2
CDR3aa: CASSTRAPRELFF

v_gene: TRBV5-1
d_gene: TRBD1
j_gene: TRBJ1-2
CDR3aa: CASRTGQGNGYTF

v_gene: TRBV28
d_gene: TRBD2
j_gene: TRBJ2-2
CDR3aa: CASSLSRLAGFELFF

v_gene: TRBV29-1
d_gene: .
j_gene: TRBJ2-1
CDR3aa: CSVEFLPSWMVNEQFF

v_gene: TRBV3-1/TRBV3-2
d_gene: TRBD1
j_gene: TRBJ2-7
CDR3aa: CASGAIEGARSF

v_gene: TRBV30
d_gene: .
j_gene: TRBJ1-5
CDR3aa: CAWSQGSGNQPQHF

v_gene: TRBV5-4
d_gene: TRBD1
j_gene: TRBJ1-2
CDR3aa: CASSPDRVWSNYGYTF

v_gene: TRBV3-1/TRBV3-2
d_gene: .
j_gene: TRBJ1-4
CDR3aa: CASSRGPLNNEKLFF

v_gene: TRBV3-1/TRBV3-2
d_gene: .
j_gene: TRBJ1-3
CDR3aa: CASSQVGIIQNTIYF

v_gene: TRBV11-2
d_gene: .
j_gene: TRBJ1-5
CDR3aa: CASSLTNRRPQHF

v_gene: TRBV30
d_gene: .
j_gene: TRBJ1-6
CDR3aa: CAWDEQGIMGSPLHF

v_gene: TRBV5-4
d_gene: .
j_gene: TRBJ1-1
CDR3aa: CASSPGGGLAEAFF

v_gene: TRBV5-1
d_gene: .
j_gene: TRBJ1-2
CDR3aa: CASSDNPGRLLHGYTF

v_gene: TRBV7-9
d_gene: .
j_gene: TRBJ1-4
CDR3aa: CASSLISRGGWSNEKLFF

v_gene: TRBV3-1/TRBV3-2
d_gene: TRBD1
j_gene: TRBJ1-2
CDR3aa: CASSPRLGQAGAYGYTF

v_gene: TRBV3-1/TRBV3-2
d_gene: .
j_gene: TRBJ2-3
CDR3aa: CASSQDPGRDTQYF

v_gene: TRBV14
d_gene: .
j_gene: TRBJ1-1
CDR3aa: CASSPGGGWVRTEAFF

v_gene: TRBV5-1
d_gene: .
j_gene: TRBJ1-4
CDR3aa: CASSLTVTNEKLFF

v_gene: TRBV29-1
d_gene: .
j_gene: TRBJ1-5
CDR3aa: CSVVDSNQPQHF

v_gene: TRBV27
d_gene: .
j_gene: TRBJ1-2
CDR3aa: CASSRQGSNYGYTF

v_gene: TRBV19
d_gene: .
j_gene: TRBJ1-2
CDR3aa: CASSIFGESANYGYTF

v_gene: TRBV6-6
d_gene: .
j_gene: TRBJ1-5
CDR3aa: CASSYGIQGNQPQHF

v_gene: TRBV9
d_gene: .
j_gene: TRBJ1-3
CDR3aa: CASSGRGDSGNTIYF

v_gene: TRBV29-1
d_gene: TRBD1
j_gene: TRBJ1-2
CDR3aa: CSVGTGGSYGYTF

v_gene: TRBV5-1
d_gene: .
j_gene: TRBJ2-3
CDR3aa: CASSLRVAADTQYF

v_gene: TRBV10-3
d_gene: .
j_gene: TRBJ1-4
CDR3aa: CAISGTANNEKLFF

v_gene: TRBV10-1
d_gene: TRBD2
j_gene: TRBJ2-7
CDR3aa: CASSGTSEQYF

v_gene: TRBV19
d_gene: .
j_gene: TRBJ1-2
CDR3aa: CASSIKGGGYTF

v_gene: TRBV11-2
d_gene: .
j_gene: TRBJ2-7
CDR3aa: CASSLDSGDEQYF

v_gene: TRBV29-1
d_gene: TRBD2
j_gene: TRBJ2-7
CDR3aa: CSVGTSGGAIEQYF

v_gene: TRBV25-1
d_gene: .
j_gene: TRBJ1-2
CDR3aa: CASSESGPGNGYTF

v_gene: TRBV3-1/TRBV3-2
d_gene: TRBD2
j_gene: TRBJ2-1
CDR3aa: CASSTQRRLAVSFF

v_gene: TRBV12-5
d_gene: TRBD1
j_gene: TRBJ1-2
CDR3aa: CASGLGTGYGYTF

v_gene: TRBV19
d_gene: .
j_gene: TRBJ2-3
CDR3aa: CASSPNQEGGTQYF

v_gene: TRBV6-5
d_gene: TRBD1
j_gene: TRBJ1-2
CDR3aa: CASTRASTGDGGYTF

v_gene: TRBV3-1/TRBV3-2
d_gene: .
j_gene: TRBJ1-6
CDR3aa: CASSPQAANSPLHF

v_gene: TRBV27
d_gene: .
j_gene: TRBJ1-2
CDR3aa: CASSYTRDTGYTF

v_gene: TRBV5-6
d_gene: .
j_gene: TRBJ2-7
CDR3aa: CASSPFGTYYEQYF

v_gene: TRBV5-6
d_gene: .
j_gene: TRBJ2-7
CDR3aa: CASSTIRAPYEQYF

v_gene: TRBV30
d_gene: .
j_gene: TRBJ1-2
CDR3aa: CAWSVGNNYGYTF